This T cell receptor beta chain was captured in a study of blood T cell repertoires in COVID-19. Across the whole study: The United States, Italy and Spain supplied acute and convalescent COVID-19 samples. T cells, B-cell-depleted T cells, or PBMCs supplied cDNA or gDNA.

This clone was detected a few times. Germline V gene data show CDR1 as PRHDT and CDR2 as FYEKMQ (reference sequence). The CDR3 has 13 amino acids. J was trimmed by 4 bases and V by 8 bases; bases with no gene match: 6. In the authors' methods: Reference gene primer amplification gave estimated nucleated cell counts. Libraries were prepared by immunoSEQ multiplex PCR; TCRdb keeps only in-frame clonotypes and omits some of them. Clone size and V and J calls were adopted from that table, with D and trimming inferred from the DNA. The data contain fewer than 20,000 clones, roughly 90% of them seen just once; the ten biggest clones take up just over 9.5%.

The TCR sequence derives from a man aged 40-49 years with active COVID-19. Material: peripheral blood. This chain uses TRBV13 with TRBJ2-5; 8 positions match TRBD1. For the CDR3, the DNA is TGTGCCAGCCTAACAGGGGGTGGAGAGACCCAGTACTTC. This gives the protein CASLTGGGETQYF.